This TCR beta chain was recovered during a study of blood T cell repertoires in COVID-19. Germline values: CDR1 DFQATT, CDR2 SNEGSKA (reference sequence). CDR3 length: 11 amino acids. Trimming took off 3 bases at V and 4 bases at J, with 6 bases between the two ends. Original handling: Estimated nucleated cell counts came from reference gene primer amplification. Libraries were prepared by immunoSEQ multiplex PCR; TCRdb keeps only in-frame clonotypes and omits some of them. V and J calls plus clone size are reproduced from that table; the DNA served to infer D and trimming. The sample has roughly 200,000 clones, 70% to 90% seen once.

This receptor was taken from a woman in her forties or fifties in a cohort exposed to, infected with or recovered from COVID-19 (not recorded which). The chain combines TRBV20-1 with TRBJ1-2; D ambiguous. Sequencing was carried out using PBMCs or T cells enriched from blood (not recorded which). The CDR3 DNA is TGCAGTGCTAGGAGAGTCTATGGCTACACCTTC. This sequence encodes CSARRVYGYTF.